The clone carrying this T cell receptor (beta chain) was seen a few times. Antigen specificity is unknown. The sample is drawn from a study of CD8+CD57+ T cells in acquired aplastic anemia. Study in general: Sorted CD4+ and CD8+ cells gave an average of roughly 3.5 ug of DNA.

Regarding the study as a whole: Patients had around 30 CD8+ CDR3 sequences in common with controls (the shared set). Significant differences in CD8+ Simpson's diversity were not observed between patients and controls.

Profiling that covered TCR beta VDJ and CDR3 relied on genomic DNA as its template. TCRdb reprocessed the reads with MiXCR, giving one entry per CDR3 protein. The table records roughly 180,000 distinct CDR3 sequences, under 70% of them present only once. CDR1 MNHEY and CDR2 SMNVEV come from the germline V gene (reference sequence). This CDR3 has 15 amino acids. V was cut by 3 bases and J by 4 bases, with 16 bases left in between. Sequenced input: sorted CD4+, CD8+, or CD8+CD57+ T cells (not recorded which) from PBMCs. The receptor was derived from a human donor with severe aplastic anemia or a healthy control (not recorded which). The chain joins TRBV27 to TRBJ2-7, with D perhaps given as TRBD1 or TRBD2 (5 bases each). The CDR3 here is CASSFSGKTGYEQYF. The CDR3 coding sequence is TGTGCCAGCAGTTTTTCAGGGAAAACGGGGTACGAGCAGTACTTC.